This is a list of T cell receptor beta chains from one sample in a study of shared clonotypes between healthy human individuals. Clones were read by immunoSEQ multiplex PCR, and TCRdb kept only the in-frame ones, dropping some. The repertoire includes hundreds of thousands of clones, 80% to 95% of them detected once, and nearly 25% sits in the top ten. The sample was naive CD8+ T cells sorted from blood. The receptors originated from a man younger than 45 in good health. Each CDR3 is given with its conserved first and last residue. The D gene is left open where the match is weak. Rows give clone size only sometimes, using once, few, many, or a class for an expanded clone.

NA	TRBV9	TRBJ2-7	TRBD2	TGTGCCAGCAGCGTTAGCGGGGGACTGGGCTACGAGCAGTACTTC	CASSVSGGLGYEQYF
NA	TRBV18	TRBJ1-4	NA	TGTGCCAGCTCACCACCGTCCGGGGGTGAAAAACTGTTTTTT	CASSPPSGGEKLFF
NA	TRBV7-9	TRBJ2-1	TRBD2	TGTGCCAGCAGCTCGACTGAGGGAGGTAGCGGGAGGTTCTATGAGCAGTTCTTC	CASSSTEGGSGRFYEQFF
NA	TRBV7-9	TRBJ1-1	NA	TGTGCCAGCAGCGGAGGCCAAGGCACTGAAGCTTTCTTT	CASSGGQGTEAFF
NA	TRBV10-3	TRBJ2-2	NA	TGTGCCATCAGTGAGTCGTCGGGGGCTGGGACCGGGGAGCTGTTTTTT	CAISESSGAGTGELFF
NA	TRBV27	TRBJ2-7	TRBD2	TGTGCCAGCAGTCCAACACCTAGCGGAACCTACGAGCAGTACTTC	CASSPTPSGTYEQYF
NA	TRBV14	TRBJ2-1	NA	TGTGCCAGCAGCTTCCCCGGGTCCGAATACAATGAGCAGTTCTTC	CASSFPGSEYNEQFF
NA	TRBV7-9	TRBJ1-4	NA	TGTGCCAGCAGCCCCGGCCGGGCAGACCAAGCCGGGTGGGAAAAACTGTTTTTT	CASSPGRADQAGWEKLFF
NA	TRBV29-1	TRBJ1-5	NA	TGCAGCGTAGCGGACTATAGCAATCAGCCCCAGCATTTT	CSVADYSNQPQHF
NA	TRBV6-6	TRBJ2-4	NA	TGTGCCAGCGGGTCCGGCGAGGGCATTCAGTACTTC	CASGSGEGIQYF
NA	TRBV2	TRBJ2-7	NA	TGTGCCAGCACTGGGAGCTACGAGCAGTACTTC	CASTGSYEQYF
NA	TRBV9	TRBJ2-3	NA	TGTGCCAGCAGCGCCGCCCTCTACTTGACTAGCACAGATACGCAGTATTTT	CASSAALYLTSTDTQYF
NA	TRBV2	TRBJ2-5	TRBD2	TGTGCCAGCAGTGCTCCTAGCGGAGAGACCCAGTACTTC	CASSAPSGETQYF
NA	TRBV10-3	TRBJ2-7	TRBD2	TGTGCCATCAGTGATTTCCATCTCGGGGGGACCTACGAGCAGTACTTC	CAISDFHLGGTYEQYF
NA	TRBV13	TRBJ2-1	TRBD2	TGTGCCAGCAGCCCAAGGACTAGCGGGAGTGGTGGAAATGAGCAGTTCTTC	CASSPRTSGSGGNEQFF
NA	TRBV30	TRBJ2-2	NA	TGTGCCTGGAGGACAGGGAACACCGGGGAGCTGTTTTTT	CAWRTGNTGELFF
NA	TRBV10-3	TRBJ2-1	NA	TGTGCCATCAGTGAGGTCGGTGGTGGGGGTAGCGGAACACTAGCCTACAATGAGCAGTTCTTC	CAISEVGGGGSGTLAYNEQFF
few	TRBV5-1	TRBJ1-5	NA	TGCGCCAGCAGCTTGCTAGGATCCAGCAATCAGCCCCAGCATTTT	CASSLLGSSNQPQHF
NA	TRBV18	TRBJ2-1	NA	TGTGCCAGCTCCGCAGAACTAGGCAGGGCCTACAATGAGCAGTTCTTC	CASSAELGRAYNEQFF
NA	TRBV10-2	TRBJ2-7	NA	TGCGCCAGCAGTGAGATCGGACAAGCGCAAGGACACGGCACCAATAACTACGAGCAGTACTTC	CASSEIGQAQGHGTNNYEQYF
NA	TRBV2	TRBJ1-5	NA	TGTGCCAGCAGGCCCCTCGATAGCAATCAGCCCCAGCATTTT	CASRPLDSNQPQHF
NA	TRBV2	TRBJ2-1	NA	TGTGCCAGCAGGGGACGGATAGAGTTCTTC	CASRGRIEFF
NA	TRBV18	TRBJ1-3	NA	TGTGCCACCGATGGGTCAGTACACTCTGGAAACACCATATATTTT	CATDGSVHSGNTIYF
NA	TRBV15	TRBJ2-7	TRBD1	TGTGCCACCAGCAGGGGGGACAGCCCAATCTACGAGCAGTACTTC	CATSRGDSPIYEQYF
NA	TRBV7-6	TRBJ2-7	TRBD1	TGTGCCACCTCTCCCGGGACAGGGGTCTACGAGCAGTACTTC	CATSPGTGVYEQYF
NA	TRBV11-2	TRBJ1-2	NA	TGTGCCAGCAGCACCTATGGACAGAACTATGGCTACACCTTC	CASSTYGQNYGYTF